The clone carrying this T cell receptor (beta chain) appeared many times. What it binds is unknown. This sample was included in a study of regulatory T cells in long-lasting Graves disease. Study-wide points: Persistent Graves' patients had lower TCR diversity than newly diagnosed ones.

Time point denoted: newly diagnosed GD, antithyroid drugs for less than 3 months. The authors made the TCR library using RNA they extracted from PBMCs. Combining iRepertoire HTBI primers with Arm-PCR of CDR3 regions, the authors built TCR beta libraries. One entry per CDR3 protein, called by TCRdb with MiXCR from the multiplex PCR reads. Among about 470,000 distinct CDR3 sequences listed, about 16% were seen once. Germline CDR1 is SGHDN and CDR2 is FVKESK. The ends lost 0 bases at V and 2 bases at J; junction bases unmatched: 7. The CDR3 runs to 19 residues. These data were also filed under a second study, of T cells in Graves' hyperthyroidism and ophthalmopathy. From that study: Among the patients, aged 18 to 65, hyperthyroidism was newly diagnosed and had lasted under 2 months. HTBI primers drove first-round RT-PCR of the TCR CDR3.

J is TRBJ2-3 and V is TRBV14, with 14 bases matching TRBD2. The sample in question was peripheral blood mononuclear cells (PBMCs), obtained at new diagnosis, from a patient treated with antithyroid drugs. This clonotype originated in a woman in her twenties or thirties with Graves disease. CDR3 protein: CASSQEVGTSGSHTDTQYF. CDR3 sequence (DNA): TGTGCCAGCAGCCAAGAAGTGGGGACTAGCGGGAGCCACACAGATACGCAGTATTTT.